The next 21 T cell receptor beta chains were all read from a single sample in a study of blood T cell repertoires in COVID-19. Generated by immunoSEQ multiplex PCR, the TCRdb table keeps only in-frame clones and is missing some. This table holds roughly 170,000 clones, about 87% found once. Sequences were obtained from peripheral blood. The receptors were gathered from a man between 60 and 70 years old with acute or convalescent COVID-19.

The V and J genes are TRBV25-1 and TRBJ1-2, with D possibly TRBD1 on 6 matching bases. Germline V gene lookup returns CDR1 MGHDK and CDR2 SYGVNS. V shed 2 bases and J shed 4 bases, with 11 bases lying between them. This CDR3 is built from 14 residues. The CDR3 protein is CASSEAGAGYGYTF. As DNA, the CDR3 is TGTGCCAGCAGTGAAGCAGGGGCTGGCTATGGCTACACCTTC.

Only one count was recorded for this clone. This rearrangement joins TRBV4-2 to TRBJ2-1, with a possible D match to TRBD2 (5 bases). The ends were cut back, 3 bases at V and 5 bases at J, with 14 bases in the middle. The CDR3 extends over 15 amino acids. CDR1 is LGHNA, CDR2 YNFKEQ, per germline. In DNA form, the CDR3 reads TGTGCCAGCAGCCAGTATACCAGCGGCGACAATGAGCAGTTCTTC. This sequence encodes CASSQYTSGDNEQFF.

This clone occurred once. The chain links TRBV6-5 to TRBJ1-2; maybe TRBD1 (6 bases). CDR1 is MNHEY and CDR2 is SVGAGI in the germline V gene. V was cut by 9 bases and J by 3 bases, with 14 bases left in between. The CDR3 totals 13 residues. CDR3 in amino acids: CASHRVSDYGYTF. The DNA for the CDR3 is TGTGCCAGTCACAGGGTCTCGGACTATGGCTACACCTTC.

V and J are TRBV30 and TRBJ1-4; D gene unclear. The CDR3 contains 17 residues. V shed 6 bases and J shed 2 bases, with 22 bases lying between them. CDR1 and CDR2 (germline): GTSNPN, SVGIG (reference sequence). The CDR3: CACPVRPGLVTNEKLFF. CDR3 in DNA: TGTGCCTGCCCCGTCAGACCAGGCCTGGTGACTAATGAAAAACTGTTTTTT.

The rearrangement uses TRBV30 and TRBJ1-5; possible D gene TRBD1, 5 bases. V lost 0 bases to trimming and J lost 7 bases, with 10 bases between them. The germline V gene encodes CDR1 GTSNPN and CDR2 SVGIG (reference sequence). The CDR3 has 13 residues. The CDR3 bases are TGTGCCTGGAGTGTATCAGGGAGGCAGCCCCAGCATTTT. Its protein is CAWSVSGRQPQHF.

This chain connects TRBV29-1 to TRBJ2-2, with 8 positions matching TRBD1. This CDR3 has 15 residues. J lost 5 bases, V lost 3 bases, and 8 bases had no gene match. Germline V gene lookup returns CDR1 SQVTM and CDR2 ANQGSEA. CDR3 residues: CSVDDGTGQTGELFF. DNA for the CDR3: TGCAGCGTTGACGACGGGACAGGACAAACCGGGGAGCTGTTTTTT.

This chain links TRBV30 with TRBJ2-3, with 11 bases matching TRBD2. CDR1 and CDR2 (germline): GTSNPN, SVGIG (reference sequence). Trimming removed 3 bases from V and 3 bases from J; junction bases left unmatched: 17. This CDR3 spans 19 amino acids. CDR3: CAWRPTSGNLGHLTDTQYF. The CDR3, as DNA: TGTGCCTGGAGACCGACTAGCGGGAACCTCGGACATTTGACAGATACGCAGTATTTT.

The chain recombines TRBV5-4 with TRBJ1-3, with 7 bases that match TRBD1. CDR3 length equals 15 residues. The J segment lost 4 bases and the V segment lost 4 bases, leaving 8 bases of the junction unmatched. The V gene's germline CDR1 is SGHNT and CDR2 YYREEE (reference sequence). In DNA form, the CDR3 reads TGTGCCAGCAGCCCCGACAGGGCGGCCGGAAACACCATATATTTT. This codes for CASSPDRAAGNTIYF.

J is TRBJ1-2 and V is TRBV3-1 (or the pseudogene TRBV3-2), with a tentative D call TRBD1 (5 bases). The CDR3 extends over 14 amino acids. Germline V gene sequence: CDR1 LGHDT, CDR2 YNNKEL (reference sequence). V gave up 0 bases and J gave up 8 bases, with 13 bases separating them. The CDR3 region is CASSQDPAGLGYTF. CDR3 sequence (DNA): TGTGCCAGCAGCCAAGATCCGGCAGGGTTAGGCTACACCTTC.

This clone occurred once. V is TRBV29-1 and J is TRBJ2-7; a weak D match, TRBD1 (6 bases). The CDR3 is 12 residues long. Germline CDR1 reads SQVTM; CDR2 reads ANQGSEA. V lost 6 bases and J 2 bases, leaving 11 bases between the germline ends. The CDR3 nucleotides read TGCAGCGTCCAGACAGGACCCTACGAGCAGTACTTC. It is translated as CSVQTGPYEQYF.

Comments on this clone: Within the sample, other DNA sequences also encode this same CDR3. This chain uses TRBV5-1 with TRBJ1-3, with 7 bases aligning to TRBD1. CDR1 is SGHRS, CDR2 YFSETQ, per germline. The V gene end was trimmed by 3 bases and the J gene end by 4 bases; junction bases not matched to a gene: 1. The CDR3 sequence is 13 residues long. The DNA for the CDR3 is TGCGCCAGCAGCTGGGGACAGGGAAACACCATATATTTT. It specifies CASSWGQGNTIYF. Variable domain in full (rest from reference TRBV5-1 and TRBJ1-3): KAGVTQTPRYLIKTRGQQVTLSCSPISGHRSVSWYQQTPGQGLQFLFEYFSETQRNKGNFPGRFSGRQFSNSRSEMNVSTLELGDSALYLCASSWGQGNTIYFGEGSWLTVV.

CDR3 DNA sequence: TGTGCCAGCAGCCAAGAGGGGACAGGGACGACCGGAAACACCATATATTTT. Amino acids: CASSQEGTGTTGNTIYF. The rearrangement joins TRBV3-1 (or the pseudogene TRBV3-2) to TRBJ1-3; 9 bases are a match to TRBD1. Per the germline V gene, CDR1 is LGHDT and CDR2 is YNNKEL (reference sequence). The CDR3 has 17 amino acids. Losses at the gene ends were 0 bases for V and 4 bases for J; bases not matched to a gene: 7.

The chain employs TRBV10-3 and TRBJ2-3; 9 positions match TRBD1. Germline V gene lookup returns CDR1 ENHRY and CDR2 SYGVKD. The CDR3 length is 15 residues. J gave up 2 bases and V 7 bases, and 7 bases lay outside the gene matches. The CDR3 protein is CAIKRTGAFTDTQYF. The DNA for the CDR3 is TGTGCCATCAAAAGGACAGGGGCATTCACAGATACGCAGTATTTT.

CDR3 amino acids: CASSVDRGSGRRETQYF. CDR3 sequence (DNA): TGTGCCAGCAGCGTTGACAGGGGATCTGGAAGGCGAGAGACCCAGTACTTC. The chain has TRBV11-2 and TRBJ2-5, with 8 nucleotides matching TRBD1. After removal of 5 bases from V and 4 bases from J, the junction contained 15 bases not matched to a gene. This CDR3 has 17 amino acids. The V gene's germline CDR1 is SGHAT and CDR2 FQNNGV.

The chain employs TRBV2 and TRBJ1-1, with 9 nucleotides matching TRBD1. Germline values: CDR1 SNHLY, CDR2 FYNNEI. This CDR3 is built from 13 residues. V gave up 4 bases and J gave up 5 bases; unmatched junction bases: 2. In DNA, the CDR3 is TGTGCCAGCAGTGGGGACAGGGTTACTGAAGCTTTCTTT. Amino acids: CASSGDRVTEAFF.

The chain couples TRBV11-3 to TRBJ2-2, with 8 positions matching TRBD2. V lost 5 bases, J lost 4 bases, and 3 bases stayed unmatched. The germline V gene has CDR1 SGHNT and CDR2 YENEEA. The CDR3 spans 14 residues. CDR3 loop: CASSPSGSTGELFF. The CDR3 region has the DNA TGTGCCAGCAGCCCGAGCGGGAGCACCGGGGAGCTGTTTTTT.

This chain joins TRBV7-8 and TRBJ1-2; 7 bases fit TRBD1. The CDR3 covers 13 residues. Per germline, CDR1 SGHVS and CDR2 FQNEAQ. The junction had 7 bases not matched to a gene; V was cut back by 5 bases and J by 7 bases. This chain's CDR3 is CASSLPGQSGYTF. CDR3 DNA: TGTGCCAGCAGCCTACCGGGACAGTCTGGCTACACCTTC.

The chain has TRBV6-6 and TRBJ2-2; 14 bases line up with TRBD2. The CDR3 totals 16 residues. Germline values: CDR1 MNHNY, CDR2 SVGAGI (reference sequence). The V gene end was trimmed by 6 bases and the J gene end by 4 bases; junction bases not matched to a gene: 4. The CDR3 protein is CASSPGLAGVTGELFF. CDR3 sequence (DNA): TGTGCCAGCAGCCCGGGACTAGCGGGAGTCACCGGGGAGCTGTTTTTT.

The rearrangement joins TRBV24-1 to TRBJ2-1; 12 positions match TRBD1. Germline V gene sequence: CDR1 KGHDR, CDR2 SFDVKD. CDR3 length equals 13 residues. The V gene end was trimmed by 10 bases and the J gene end by 7 bases; junction bases not matched to a gene: 4. The CDR3 spells CATGQGAVNEQFF. Written as DNA, the CDR3 is TGTGCCACGGGACAGGGGGCGGTTAATGAGCAGTTCTTC.

This sequence joins TRBV19 and TRBJ1-3; a weak D match, TRBD1 (5 bases). Trimming stripped 3 bases from V and 4 bases from J, with 10 bases between. The CDR3 consists of 14 residues. Per germline, CDR1 LNHDA and CDR2 SQIVND (reference sequence). The CDR3 sequence: CASSIQGGGNTIYF. DNA for the CDR3: TGTGCCAGTAGTATTCAGGGAGGAGGAAACACCATATATTTT. The full variable domain, its missing parts supplied by reference TRBV19 and TRBJ1-3, is DGGITQSPKYLFRKEGQNVTLSCEQNLNHDAMYWYRQDPGQGLRLIYYSQIVNDFQKGDIAEGYSVSREKKESFPLTVTSAQKNPTAFYLCASSIQGGGNTIYFGEGSWLTVV.

J is TRBJ2-4 and V is TRBV7-9; D ambiguous. The germline V gene has CDR1 SEHNR and CDR2 FQNEAQ (reference sequence). CDR3 length: 17 amino acids. The germline V and J ends were trimmed by 0 bases and 1 base, with 13 bases remaining between them. The DNA for the CDR3 is TGTGCCAGCAGCTTAGCGCGAGGAGATGGGGCCAAAAACATTCAGTACTTC. Its translation: CASSLARGDGAKNIQYF.